This entry features one T cell receptor beta chain sequence. The antigen remains undetermined. The entry originates in a study of T cells expressing NK-cell markers. About the research overall: Researchers got TCR beta repertoires out of sorted CD3+CD56+NKG2C+, CD3+CD56+NKG2C- and CD3+CD56-NKG2C+ T cells.

With the 5' RACE reads reprocessed, TCRdb shows one record per CDR3 protein and no DNA. The record lists roughly 110,000 distinct CDR3 sequences, of which the ten most abundant hold around a sixth. Germline V CDR1 and CDR2: MDHEN, SYDVKM. This CDR3 is built from 15 residues. Overall study findings and caveats: Nothing established the HCMV specificity of expanded NKG2C+ T cell clones. A few donors' CD3+CD56-NKG2C+ cells were dominated by the same clonotypes. Among CD8+ T cells from over 5 donors, dominant NKG2C+ clonotypes accounted for about 1.0-8%.

The V call is TRBV28, the J call TRBJ2-1; TCRdb calls TRBD2, which cannot be checked without DNA. Input material: blood T cells: a sorted CD56 or NKG2C T cell subset, CD4+ or CD8+ T cells, or bulk PBMC T cells (not recorded which). This clonotype was obtained from a woman between 18 and 70 years old in good health. The CDR3: CASRSPAGSYNEQFF.